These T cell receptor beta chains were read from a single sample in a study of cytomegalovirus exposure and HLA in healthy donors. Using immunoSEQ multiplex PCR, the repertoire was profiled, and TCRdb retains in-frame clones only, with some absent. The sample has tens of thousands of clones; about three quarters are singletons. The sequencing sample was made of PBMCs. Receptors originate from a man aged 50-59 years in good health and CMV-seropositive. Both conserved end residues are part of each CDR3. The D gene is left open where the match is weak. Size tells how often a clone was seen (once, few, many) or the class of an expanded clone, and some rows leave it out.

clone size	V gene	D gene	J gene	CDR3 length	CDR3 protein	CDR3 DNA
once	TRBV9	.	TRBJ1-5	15	CASSPGEGSNQPQHF	TGTGCCAGCAGCCCCGGGGAGGGTAGCAATCAGCCCCAGCATTTT
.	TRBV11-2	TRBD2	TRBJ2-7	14	CASSFGLAVYEQYF	TGTGCCAGCAGCTTCGGTCTAGCGGTGTACGAGCAGTACTTC
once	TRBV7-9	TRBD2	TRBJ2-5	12	CAGREDGKTQYF	TGTGCCGGGCGGGAGGACGGGAAGACCCAGTACTTC
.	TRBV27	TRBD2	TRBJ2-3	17	CASRSGRGPIGGDTQYF	TGTGCCAGCCGGAGCGGGAGGGGCCCTATCGGGGGAGATACGCAGTATTTT
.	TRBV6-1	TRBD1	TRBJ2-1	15	CASRRPGQGYNEQFF	TGTGCCAGCAGGCGTCCGGGACAGGGCTACAATGAGCAGTTCTTC
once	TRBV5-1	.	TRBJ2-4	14	CASSPRTDAKGQYF	TGCGCCAGCAGCCCCCGGACAGACGCAAAAGGTCAGTACTTC
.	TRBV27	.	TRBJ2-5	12	CASRKRDETQYF	TGTGCCAGCAGAAAACGGGATGAGACCCAGTACTTC
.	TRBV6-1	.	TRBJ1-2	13	CASSRSQTTGDTF	TGTGCCAGCAGTAGAAGTCAGACTACTGGCGACACCTTC
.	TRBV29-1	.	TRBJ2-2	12	CSVEDPSGELFF	TGCAGCGTTGAAGATCCTTCCGGGGAGCTGTTTTTT
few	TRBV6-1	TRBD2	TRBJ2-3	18	CASSELVGASGRSDTQYF	TGTGCCAGCAGTGAACTGGTGGGTGCTAGCGGGAGGTCAGATACGCAGTATTTT
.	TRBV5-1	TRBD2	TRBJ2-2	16	CASSPWGGANTGELFF	TGCGCCAGCAGCCCCTGGGGGGGGGCGAACACCGGGGAGCTGTTTTTT
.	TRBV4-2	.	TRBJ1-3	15	CASSQDQGRGNTIYF	TGTGCCAGCAGCCAAGATCAGGGCAGGGGAAACACCATATATTTT
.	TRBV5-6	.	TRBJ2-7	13	CASSIGSFYEQYF	TGTGCCAGCAGCATCGGGAGTTTCTACGAGCAGTACTTC
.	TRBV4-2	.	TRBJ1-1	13	CASSQEWRTEAFF	TGTGCCAGCAGCCAAGAATGGCGGACTGAAGCTTTCTTT
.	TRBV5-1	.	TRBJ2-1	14	CASSMIAVYNEQFF	TGCGCCAGCAGCATGATAGCGGTATACAATGAGCAGTTCTTC
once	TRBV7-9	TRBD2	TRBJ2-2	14	CASSQTSGRALVFF	TGTGCCAGCAGCCAAACGAGCGGGAGGGCCCTTGTGTTTTTT
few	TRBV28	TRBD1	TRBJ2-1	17	CASRYISTGGLDNEQFF	TGTGCCAGCCGATATATCTCGACAGGGGGCTTGGACAATGAGCAGTTCTTC
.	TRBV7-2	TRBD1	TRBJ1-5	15	CASSPDGAGGQPQHF	TGTGCCAGCAGCCCGGACGGAGCAGGGGGTCAGCCCCAGCATTTT
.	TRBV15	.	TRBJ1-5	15	CATSRGQVSNQPQHF	TGTGCCACCAGCAGAGGACAGGTTAGCAATCAGCCCCAGCATTTT
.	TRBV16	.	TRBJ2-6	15	CASSPSRSGANVLTF	TGTGCCAGCAGCCCCAGCAGGTCTGGGGCCAACGTCCTGACTTTC
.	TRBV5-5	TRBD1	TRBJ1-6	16	CASSLKTGGNNSPLHF	TGTGCCAGCAGCTTGAAGACAGGGGGCAATAATTCACCCCTCCACTTT
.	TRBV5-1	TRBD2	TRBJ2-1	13	CASSLGPAGGSFF	TGCGCCAGCAGCTTGGGCCCAGCGGGAGGGTCGTTCTTC
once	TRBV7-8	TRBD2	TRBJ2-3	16	CASSYISGTSKDTQYF	TGTGCCAGCAGCTACATATCCGGGACTAGCAAAGATACGCAGTATTTT
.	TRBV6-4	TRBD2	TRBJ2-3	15	CASSLTSGSTDTQYF	TGTGCCAGCAGTCTCACTAGCGGGAGCACAGATACGCAGTATTTT
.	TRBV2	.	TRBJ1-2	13	CASRRWGEGGYTF	TGTGCCAGCAGGAGGTGGGGCGAAGGTGGCTACACCTTC
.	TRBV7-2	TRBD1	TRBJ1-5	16	CASSLGTGAGNQPQHF	TGTGCCAGCAGTTTAGGTACAGGGGCAGGCAATCAGCCCCAGCATTTT
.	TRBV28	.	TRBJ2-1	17	CASSSQGGSGSYNEQFF	TGTGCCAGCAGTTCGCAGGGGGGAAGCGGGAGTTACAATGAGCAGTTCTTC
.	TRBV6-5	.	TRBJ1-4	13	CASSIQVQEKLFF	TGTGCCAGCAGTATCCAGGTTCAAGAAAAACTGTTTTTT
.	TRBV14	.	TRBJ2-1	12	CASSRAGSEQFF	TGTGCCAGCAGCCGGGCCGGGAGTGAGCAGTTCTTC
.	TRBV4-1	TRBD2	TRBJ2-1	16	CASSPRAGGWANEQFF	TGCGCCAGCAGCCCCCGAGCGGGAGGATGGGCCAATGAGCAGTTCTTC
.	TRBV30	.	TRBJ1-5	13	CAWSSGHATTQHF	TGTGCCTGGAGCTCTGGACACGCCACGACCCAGCATTTT
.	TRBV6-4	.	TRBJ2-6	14	CASSGDSGANVLTF	TGTGCCAGCAGTGGAGACTCTGGGGCCAACGTCCTGACTTTC
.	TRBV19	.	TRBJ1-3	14	CASSRDRFGNTIYF	TGTGCCAGTAGTCGCGACAGGTTTGGAAACACCATATATTTT
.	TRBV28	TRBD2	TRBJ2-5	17	CASNLPAGGRGQETQYF	TGTGCCAGCAACCTTCCCGCGGGAGGAAGGGGCCAAGAGACCCAGTACTTC
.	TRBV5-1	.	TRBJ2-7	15	CASSPGLSQGLEQYF	TGCGCCAGCAGCCCGGGACTGAGCCAGGGACTCGAGCAGTACTTC
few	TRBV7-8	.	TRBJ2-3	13	CASSLLTTDTQYF	TGTGCCAGCAGCTTGCTGACTACAGATACGCAGTATTTT
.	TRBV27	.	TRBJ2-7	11	CASIAGFEQYF	TGTGCCAGCATCGCGGGATTCGAGCAGTACTTC
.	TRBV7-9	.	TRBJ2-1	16	CASSSRQPRSYNEQFF	TGTGCCAGCAGTTCGAGGCAGCCGAGATCCTACAATGAGCAGTTCTTC
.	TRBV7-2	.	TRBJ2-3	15	CASSLGWEEWDTQYF	TGTGCCAGCAGCTTAGGGTGGGAGGAGTGGGATACGCAGTATTTT
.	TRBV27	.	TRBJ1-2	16	CASSLAHGRVNYGYTF	TGTGCCAGCAGTTTAGCCCATGGGAGGGTTAACTATGGCTACACCTTC
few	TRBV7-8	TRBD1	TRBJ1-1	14	CASRIDRVETEAFF	TGTGCCAGCAGGATAGACAGGGTCGAAACTGAAGCTTTCTTT
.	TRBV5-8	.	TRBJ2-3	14	CASSLAGNTDTQYF	TGTGCCAGCAGCCTTGCAGGAAACACAGATACGCAGTATTTT
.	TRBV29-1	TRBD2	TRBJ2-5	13	CSGSGTYQETQYF	TGCAGCGGTAGCGGGACCTACCAAGAGACCCAGTACTTC
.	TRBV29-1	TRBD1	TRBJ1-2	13	CSVEPDRGLGYTF	TGCAGCGTTGAGCCTGACAGGGGGCTTGGCTACACCTTC
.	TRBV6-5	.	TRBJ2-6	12	CASRTRGYGLTF	TGTGCCAGCAGGACTCGGGGTTACGGCCTGACTTTC
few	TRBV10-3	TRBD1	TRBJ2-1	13	CAISGGQDNEQFF	TGTGCCATCAGTGGAGGACAGGACAATGAGCAGTTCTTC
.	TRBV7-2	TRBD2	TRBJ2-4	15	CASSLWSRTSGIQYF	TGTGCCAGCAGCTTATGGTCCAGGACTAGCGGGATTCAGTACTTC
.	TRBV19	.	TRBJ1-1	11	CASRDSLGAFF	TGTGCCAGTAGGGACAGCCTCGGAGCTTTCTTT
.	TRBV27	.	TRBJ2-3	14	CASIRSGSTDTQYF	TGTGCCAGCATTCGTTCGGGATCCACAGATACGCAGTATTTT
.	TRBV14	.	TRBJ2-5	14	CASSLGAGIETQYF	TGTGCCAGCAGCCTAGGTGCGGGCATTGAGACCCAGTACTTC
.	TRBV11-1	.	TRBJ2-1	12	CASSLLGGEQFF	TGTGCCAGCAGCTTATTAGGAGGTGAGCAGTTCTTC
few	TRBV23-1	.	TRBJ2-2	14	CASVRAEEAGELFF	TGCGCCAGCGTCAGGGCGGAAGAGGCCGGGGAGCTGTTTTTT
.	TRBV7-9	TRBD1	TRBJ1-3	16	CASSELTGGAGNTIYF	TGTGCCAGCAGCGAACTCACAGGGGGCGCCGGAAACACCATATATTTT